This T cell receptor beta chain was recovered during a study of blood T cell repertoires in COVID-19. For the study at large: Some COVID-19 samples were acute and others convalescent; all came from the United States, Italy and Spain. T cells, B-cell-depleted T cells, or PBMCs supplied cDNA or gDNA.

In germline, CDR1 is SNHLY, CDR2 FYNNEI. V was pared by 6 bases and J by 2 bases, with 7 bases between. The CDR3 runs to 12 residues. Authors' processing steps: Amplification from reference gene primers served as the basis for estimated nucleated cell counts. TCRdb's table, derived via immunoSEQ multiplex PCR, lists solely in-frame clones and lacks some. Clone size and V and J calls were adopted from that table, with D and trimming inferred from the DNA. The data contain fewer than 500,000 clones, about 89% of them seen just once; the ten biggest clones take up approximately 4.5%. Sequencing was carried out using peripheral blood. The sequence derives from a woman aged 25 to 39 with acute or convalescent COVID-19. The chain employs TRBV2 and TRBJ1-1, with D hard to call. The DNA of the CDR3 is TGTGCCAGCAGGAAGAGTAACACTGAAGCTTTCTTT. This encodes CASRKSNTEAFF.